This T cell receptor (beta chain) comes out of a study of shared clonotypes between healthy human individuals. Background on the study: CD4 naive and CD4 memory each took three plates per donor, while CD8 naive took two and CD8 memory one. Study findings and constraints: Richness estimates generally favored naive over memory subsets.

The split of CD4+ cells yielded CD45RA+ naive and CD45RA-negative memory subsets. Germline V gene data show CDR1 as MDHEN and CDR2 as SYDVKM. This CDR3 spans 15 amino acids. Unmatched junction bases numbered 8, after V lost 6 bases and J lost 2 bases. Concerning this clone itself: Its target is unknown.

Deep level was the assay's run setting. Clones were read by immunoSEQ multiplex PCR, and TCRdb kept only the in-frame ones, dropping some. This sample has about 1.4 million clones, with roughly 95% found just once. The sample consisted of naive CD4+ T cells sorted from blood. Subset given: CD45RA+ positively selected. The chain has TRBV28 and TRBJ2-7, with TRBD2 identical over 9 bases. This TCR derives from a man under 40 in good health. The CDR3, as DNA: TGTGCCAGCAGGGGGTTCGCTAGCGGGACCTACGAGCAGTACTTC. It specifies CASRGFASGTYEQYF.